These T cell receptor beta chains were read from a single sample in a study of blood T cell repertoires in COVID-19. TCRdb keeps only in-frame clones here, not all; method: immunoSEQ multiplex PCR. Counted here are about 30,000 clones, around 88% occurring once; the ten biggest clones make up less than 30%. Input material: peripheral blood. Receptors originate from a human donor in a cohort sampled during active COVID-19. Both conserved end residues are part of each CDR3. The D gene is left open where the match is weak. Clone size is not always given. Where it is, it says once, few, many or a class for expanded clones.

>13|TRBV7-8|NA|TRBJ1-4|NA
CASSPVSGEKLFF
TGTGCCAGCAGCCCGGTGAGCGGTGAAAAACTGTTTTTT
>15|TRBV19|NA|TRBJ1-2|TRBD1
CASSQQGVPNYGYTF
TGTGCCAGTAGTCAACAGGGGGTTCCTAACTATGGCTACACCTTC
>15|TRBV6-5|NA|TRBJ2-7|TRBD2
CASSPTRTRSYEQYF
TGTGCCAGCAGTCCGACGCGGACTAGATCCTACGAGCAGTACTTC
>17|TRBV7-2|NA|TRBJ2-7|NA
CASSLERRRALTYEQYF
TGTGCCAGCAGCTTAGAGCGTAGGCGGGCCCTAACCTACGAGCAGTACTTC
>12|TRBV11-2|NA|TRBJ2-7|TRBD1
CASSPQGDEQYF
TGTGCCAGCAGTCCTCAGGGGGACGAGCAGTACTTC
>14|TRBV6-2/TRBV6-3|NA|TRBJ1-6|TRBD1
CASSFGTGGAPLHF
TGTGCCAGCAGTTTCGGGACAGGAGGGGCACCCCTCCACTTT
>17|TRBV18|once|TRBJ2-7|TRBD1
CASSPTVGTGDENEQYF
TGTGCCAGCTCACCTACCGTCGGGACAGGGGATGAGAACGAGCAGTACTTC
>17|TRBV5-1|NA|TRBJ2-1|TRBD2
CASSLIAGPLTYNEQFF
TGCGCCAGCAGCTTGATAGCGGGGCCCCTAACCTACAATGAGCAGTTCTTC
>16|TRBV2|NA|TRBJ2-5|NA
CASSESRHEAQETQYF
TGTGCCAGCAGTGAAAGTAGGCATGAAGCACAGGAGACCCAGTACTTC
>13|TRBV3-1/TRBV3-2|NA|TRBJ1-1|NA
CASSQDDYTEAFF
TGTGCCAGCAGCCAAGATGACTACACTGAAGCTTTCTTT
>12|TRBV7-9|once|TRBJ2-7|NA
CASSPTAYEQYF
TGTGCCAGCAGCCCGACAGCGTACGAGCAGTACTTC
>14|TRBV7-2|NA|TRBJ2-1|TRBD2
CASSGTSGGDEQFF
TGTGCCAGCAGCGGGACTAGCGGGGGGGATGAGCAGTTCTTC
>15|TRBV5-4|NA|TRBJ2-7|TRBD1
CASSFGQGAGDEQYF
TGTGCCAGCAGCTTCGGACAGGGGGCAGGCGACGAGCAGTACTTC
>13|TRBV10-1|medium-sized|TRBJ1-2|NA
CASSESGTIGYTF
TGCGCCAGCAGTGAGTCAGGGACTATCGGCTACACCTTC
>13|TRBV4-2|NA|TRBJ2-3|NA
CASSLTSTDTQYF
TGTGCCAGCAGCCTTACTAGCACAGATACGCAGTATTTT
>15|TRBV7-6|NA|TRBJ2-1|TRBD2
CASSQGTSGGGGQFF
TGTGCCAGCAGCCAGGGGACTAGCGGGGGCGGCGGGCAGTTCTTC
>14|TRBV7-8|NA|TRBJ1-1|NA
CASSRQTGNTEAFF
TGTGCCAGCAGCCGCCAAACAGGGAACACTGAAGCTTTCTTT
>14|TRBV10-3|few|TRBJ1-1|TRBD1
CAISVQGRGTEAFF
TGTGCCATCAGCGTACAGGGGCGGGGTACTGAAGCTTTCTTT
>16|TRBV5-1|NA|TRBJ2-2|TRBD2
CASSLEGGVNTGELFF
TGCGCCAGCAGCTTGGAGGGAGGGGTTAACACCGGGGAGCTGTTTTTT
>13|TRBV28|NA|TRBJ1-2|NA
CASILRGSLGYTF
TGTGCCAGCATCCTCAGGGGTTCCCTCGGCTACACCTTC